The sequence of this T cell receptor beta chain was determined in a study of stem cell transplantation in POMP-related autoinflammatory disease. Study-wide context: Pre-transplant patients had naive-skewed CD4+ T cells and few CD8+ T cells.

Of note for this clone: Its specificity is not known.

Germline CDR1 reads WNHNN; CDR2 reads SYGVQD (reference sequence). V was cut by 6 bases and J by 5 bases, with 13 bases left in between. The CDR3 covers 13 residues. The study, taken as a whole, reports: In PRAID patients, the number of distinct TRB V-J gene pairings was restricted. PRAID patients trended toward lower TRB diversity and higher clonality in all analyzed T-cell subsets.

Clones were read by immunoSEQ multiplex PCR, and TCRdb kept only the in-frame ones, dropping some. The sample has more than 20,000 clones, 75% to 90% seen once. V and J are TRBV10-1 and TRBJ1-1, with D uncertain. The sequencing here drew on CD4+ T cells from PBMCs, taken before stem cell transplantation. The sequence was collected from a human donor with POMP-related autoinflammation and immune dysregulation (PRAID). The CDR3 sequence: CASRDRAGTEAFF. The CDR3 region has the DNA TGCGCCAGCAGGGACCGGGCGGGGACTGAAGCTTTCTTT.